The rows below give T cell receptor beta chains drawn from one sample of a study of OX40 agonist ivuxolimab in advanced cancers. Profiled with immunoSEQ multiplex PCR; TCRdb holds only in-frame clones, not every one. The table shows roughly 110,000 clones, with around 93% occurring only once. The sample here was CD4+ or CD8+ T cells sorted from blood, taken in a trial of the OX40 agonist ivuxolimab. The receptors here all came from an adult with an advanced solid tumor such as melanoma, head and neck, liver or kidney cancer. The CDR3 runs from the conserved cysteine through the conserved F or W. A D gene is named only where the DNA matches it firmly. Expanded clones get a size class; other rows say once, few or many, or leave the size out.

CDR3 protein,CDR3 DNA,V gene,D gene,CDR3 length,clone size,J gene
CAWVDSGANVLTF,TGTGCCTGGGTAGACTCTGGGGCCAACGTCCTGACTTTC,TRBV30,NA,13,once,TRBJ2-6
CAISESPRGPLNTEAFF,TGTGCCATCAGTGAGTCGCCCAGGGGGCCCTTGAACACTGAAGCTTTCTTT,TRBV10-3,TRBD1,17,NA,TRBJ1-1
CASSSLTRGLYSNQPQHF,TGTGCCAGCAGTTCCCTTACCCGGGGCCTCTATAGCAATCAGCCCCAGCATTTT,TRBV28,NA,18,NA,TRBJ1-5
CASTGGGRGPDTQYF,TGTGCCAGCACTGGCGGGGGCAGGGGGCCAGATACGCAGTATTTT,TRBV28,NA,15,NA,TRBJ2-3
CASRETGEQFF,TGTGCCAGCAGGGAGACAGGGGAGCAGTTCTTC,TRBV2,TRBD1,11,NA,TRBJ2-1
CASTLTGAGTEAFF,TGTGCCAGCACCCTAACAGGGGCTGGAACTGAAGCTTTCTTT,TRBV6-1,TRBD1,14,NA,TRBJ1-1
CASSLVVGGQGRNQPQHF,TGTGCCAGCAGCTTAGTGGTTGGGGGACAGGGAAGGAACCAGCCCCAGCATTTT,TRBV7-2,TRBD1,18,NA,TRBJ1-5
CASIFGPGKGGYTF,TGTGCCAGCATCTTTGGACCGGGGAAAGGTGGCTACACCTTC,TRBV2,NA,14,NA,TRBJ1-2
CASSQVPEPTGELFF,TGCGCCAGCAGCCAAGTACCGGAACCTACCGGGGAGCTGTTTTTT,TRBV4-3,NA,15,NA,TRBJ2-2
CASSSQGEQFF,TGTGCCAGCTCGTCCCAGGGTGAGCAGTTCTTC,TRBV18,NA,11,NA,TRBJ2-1
CSVAWEGLSSTDTQYF,TGCAGCGTTGCTTGGGAGGGCCTATCTAGCACAGATACGCAGTATTTT,TRBV29-1,TRBD2,16,NA,TRBJ2-3
CASRSSVTRSYNEQFF,TGTGCCAGCAGATCTAGCGTCACTCGCTCCTACAATGAGCAGTTCTTC,TRBV27,NA,16,NA,TRBJ2-1
CASSRLGGFQPQHF,TGCGCCAGCAGCCGCCTCGGGGGGTTCCAGCCCCAGCATTTT,TRBV4-1,NA,14,NA,TRBJ1-5
CASSPHAGPHTGELFF,TGTGCCAGCAGCCCACATGCGGGACCGCACACCGGGGAGCTGTTTTTT,TRBV4-2,NA,16,NA,TRBJ2-2
CASSSASGHSYNEQFF,TGTGCCAGCAGTTCCGCTAGCGGTCACTCCTACAATGAGCAGTTCTTC,TRBV6-5,TRBD2,16,NA,TRBJ2-1
CASSLELAGGSNTGELFF,TGTGCCAGCAGCTTGGAGCTAGCGGGAGGCTCGAACACCGGGGAGCTGTTTTTT,TRBV5-4,TRBD2,18,NA,TRBJ2-2
CASSLSRTEGEQYF,TGCGCCAGCAGCTTGAGCAGGACCGAGGGGGAGCAGTACTTC,TRBV5-1,NA,14,NA,TRBJ2-7
CASSFVTSGATDTQYF,TGCGCCAGCAGCTTTGTGACTAGCGGAGCCACAGATACGCAGTATTTT,TRBV5-1,TRBD2,16,NA,TRBJ2-3
CASSPAELSSGNTIYF,TGTGCCAGTAGTCCAGCAGAGCTATCCTCTGGAAACACCATATATTTT,TRBV19,NA,16,NA,TRBJ1-3
CANGQGFSYEQYF,TGTGCCAACGGACAGGGGTTCTCCTACGAGCAGTACTTC,TRBV10-3,TRBD1,13,NA,TRBJ2-7
CASSPQSSGRDTDTQYF,TGTGCCAGCAGCCCTCAATCTAGCGGGAGAGATACAGATACGCAGTATTTT,TRBV7-3,TRBD2,17,NA,TRBJ2-3
CASSFGQGGEKLFF,TGTGCCAGCAGCTTCGGACAGGGAGGTGAAAAACTGTTTTTT,TRBV7-9,TRBD1,14,NA,TRBJ1-4
CASSLPGRGDTDTQYF,TGTGCCAGCAGCCTCCCCGGGAGGGGTGACACAGATACGCAGTATTTT,TRBV5-4,TRBD2,16,NA,TRBJ2-3
CASSQDVVAIEAFF,TGCGCCAGCAGCCAAGATGTGGTGGCGATTGAAGCTTTCTTT,TRBV5-4,NA,14,once,TRBJ1-1
CASSIGTGLREQYF,TGTGCCAGCAGCATCGGGACAGGGCTGAGAGAGCAGTACTTC,TRBV5-4,TRBD1,14,NA,TRBJ2-7
CASSPLSYEQYF,TGTGCCAGCTCACCCCTCTCCTACGAGCAGTACTTC,TRBV18,NA,12,NA,TRBJ2-7
CASSIDGNTEAFF,TGTGCCAGTAGTATTGATGGGAACACTGAAGCTTTCTTT,TRBV19,NA,13,NA,TRBJ1-1
CASRSTRERYEQFF,TGTGCCAGTAGATCCACCCGGGAGCGCTATGAGCAGTTCTTC,TRBV19,NA,14,NA,TRBJ2-1
CASGGFLTEAFF,TGTGCCAGCGGCGGCTTTTTAACTGAAGCTTTCTTT,TRBV28,NA,12,NA,TRBJ1-1
CASSQDWDRVDTQYF,TGTGCCAGCAGCCAAGATTGGGACAGGGTAGATACGCAGTATTTT,TRBV14,TRBD1,15,once,TRBJ2-3
CSGGTDTQYF,TGCAGCGGGGGTACAGATACGCAGTATTTT,TRBV29-1,NA,10,NA,TRBJ2-3
CASSGAGVFYNEQFF,TGTGCCAGCAGTGGGGCAGGGGTCTTTTACAATGAGCAGTTCTTC,TRBV6-1,NA,15,once,TRBJ2-1
CASTPGRDSRSVNTEAFF,TGTGCCAGCACCCCGGGGCGGGACAGCCGCTCGGTGAACACTGAAGCTTTCTTT,TRBV28,TRBD1,18,NA,TRBJ1-1
CASSQSFNQPQHF,TGTGCCAGCAGCCAATCCTTCAATCAGCCCCAGCATTTT,TRBV5-4,NA,13,NA,TRBJ1-5
CASSILGTVPSGANVLTF,TGTGCCAGTAGTATTTTAGGGACAGTACCCTCTGGGGCCAACGTCCTGACTTTC,TRBV19,TRBD1,18,NA,TRBJ2-6
CASTVVGANYGYTF,TGTGCCAGCACGGTCGTAGGGGCTAACTATGGCTACACCTTC,TRBV6-1,NA,14,NA,TRBJ1-2
CASTLTGGFEQYF,TGTGCCAGCACCTTGACCGGGGGGTTCGAGCAGTACTTC,TRBV27,TRBD2,13,NA,TRBJ2-7
CASSRPTDTQYF,TGTGCCAGCAGCCGCCCCACAGATACGCAGTATTTT,TRBV27,NA,12,NA,TRBJ2-3
CASFKVSHEQFF,TGTGCCAGCTTTAAGGTTAGCCACGAGCAGTTCTTC,TRBV28,NA,12,NA,TRBJ2-1
CASSLGTASNQPQHF,TGCGCCAGCAGCCTCGGGACGGCTAGCAATCAGCCCCAGCATTTT,TRBV4-1,NA,15,NA,TRBJ1-5
CASSSGQGETQYF,TGTGCCAGTAGTAGCGGACAGGGAGAGACCCAGTACTTC,TRBV19,TRBD1,13,NA,TRBJ2-5
CASSLNTQETQYF,TGTGCCAGCAGCTTAAACACCCAAGAGACCCAGTACTTC,TRBV7-9,NA,13,NA,TRBJ2-5
CASSSRETQYF,TGTGCCAGCAGTTCTAGGGAGACCCAGTACTTC,TRBV27,NA,11,NA,TRBJ2-5
CASSQRVSSYNEQFF,TGTGCCAGCTCTCAGCGGGTTAGCTCCTACAATGAGCAGTTCTTC,TRBV6-1,NA,15,few,TRBJ2-1
CASSTQKGYNEQFF,TGTGCCAGTAGTACCCAGAAGGGTTACAATGAGCAGTTCTTC,TRBV19,NA,14,NA,TRBJ2-1
CASRLPGDSSYEQYF,TGCGCCAGCAGATTGCCGGGTGACAGCTCCTACGAGCAGTACTTC,TRBV5-1,NA,15,NA,TRBJ2-7
CASSLAAGSGLYEQYF,TGTGCCAGCAGCTTGGCTGCGGGCTCCGGGCTCTACGAGCAGTACTTC,TRBV5-4,NA,16,NA,TRBJ2-7
CASSEFPHRNTGELFF,TGTGCCAGCAGTGAATTTCCCCATAGAAACACCGGGGAGCTGTTTTTT,TRBV6-1,NA,16,NA,TRBJ2-2
CASSPFSGNAHEQFF,TGTGCCAGCAGCCCCTTTAGCGGGAACGCCCATGAGCAGTTCTTC,TRBV9,TRBD2,15,NA,TRBJ2-1
CASSRRGTGTPTEAFF,TGTGCCAGCAGCCGACGGGGTACCGGGACACCCACTGAAGCTTTCTTT,TRBV11-2,NA,16,NA,TRBJ1-1
CAWKGGGGGTQYF,TGTGCCTGGAAGGGCGGGGGAGGGGGGACGCAGTATTTT,TRBV30,NA,13,NA,TRBJ2-3
CASSPEGSGRAYQETQYF,TGTGCCAGCAGCCCAGAGGGTAGCGGGAGAGCGTACCAAGAGACCCAGTACTTC,TRBV7-9,TRBD2,18,NA,TRBJ2-5